The source of this T cell receptor (beta chain) is a study of patients and donors after allogeneic stem cell transplantation. Unmatched junction bases numbered 2, after V lost 4 bases and J lost 6 bases. The V gene's germline CDR1 is ENHRY and CDR2 SYGVKD. This CDR3 has 15 residues. This clonotype was detected a few times. TCRdb used MiXCR to reprocess the RT-PCR reads, holding one entry per CDR3 protein. The repertoire includes roughly 960,000 distinct CDR3 sequences, roughly 18% of them detected once, and around 6% sits in the top ten. The sequenced material came from blood, either unsorted or a sorted T cell fraction (not recorded which). This clonotype was sampled from a human donor who was either an allogeneic HSCT recipient or a stem cell or donor lymphocyte infusion donor (not recorded which). It is not recorded whose cells these are; they may come from a transplant donor. The chain is built from TRBV10-3 and TRBJ2-1, with 14 nucleotides matching TRBD2. CDR3 loop: CAISGGLAGGNEQFF. CDR3 in DNA: TGTGCCATCAGTGGAGGACTAGCGGGAGGCAATGAGCAGTTCTTC.